The TCR beta chain under discussion was sequenced for a study of cytomegalovirus exposure and HLA in healthy donors (dated by TCRdb to between 2016 and 2019). Some background on the complete study: An earlier analysis of a few hundred of the donors reported about 280 Gb of sequence data and 95 million to 140 million unique TCR beta sequences obtained from about 200 million T cells. Roughly 300 gigabases of sequencing data and approximately 85 million unique TCR sequences were included in an early release covering roughly 700 HLA-typed donors. Among the roughly 410 genotyped donors, approximately 82% belonged to the genetic ancestry cluster associated with self-reported Caucasian donors. The study aimed to test whether cataloging public T cell receptors could reveal signatures of past pathogen exposure. The study used immunosequencing to profile the T cell repertoires of about 670 subjects and linked those repertoires to cytomegalovirus serostatus. Along with the roughly 700-subject first cohort, a separate validation cohort of more than 90 different subjects was used. To predict cytomegalovirus infection status, the study combined high-throughput TCR immunosequencing, statistical association of individual TCRs with disease status, and machine learning. A later analysis re-analyzed previously published TCR beta repertoires from 666 donors and added high-resolution HLA genotyping to study TCR occurrence patterns. Rather than using new phenotypic data, the later analysis identified candidate immune exposures from TCR beta sequences and from how often those sequences occurred across donors. An earlier analysis of around 580 of the donors used high-throughput TCR beta sequencing to judge whether each TCR beta V gene segment behaved as functional or pseudogenic. Alongside the repertoire data, information on donor age, sex, ethnicity and CMV serostatus was compiled. A later genetic analysis used genome-wide SNP genotypes for 398 of the 666 donors, treating that subset as a discovery cohort. Every discovery cohort repertoire had been produced on one sequencing platform. Class I and class II HLA loci were covered by the typing at four-digit resolution. Typing coverage differed by locus: A, B, C, DRB1 and DQB1 were typed in roughly 620-630 donors, DQA1 in 500 to 550, DPA1 in 606, and DPB1 in around 490. Because of strong linkage in the cohort, roughly five DR-DQ haplotypes were treated as single units for association and clustering. Across about 380 genotyped donors of the cohort, an average of about 220,000 unique TCR beta nucleotide sequences per donor were sequenced, and roughly a sixth of those sequences were non-productive.

In total, roughly 670 healthy bone marrow donors made up the cohort. All cohort members were sampled while nominally healthy, although unrecorded immune exposures were likely present. The donor was CMV seronegative and belonged to the group of 350 or so seronegative cohort members. A peripheral blood sample was collected from each donor, and TCR beta sequencing was performed on peripheral blood mononuclear cells. The Qiagen DNeasy Blood Extraction Kit was used to extract genomic DNA from the blood cell samples. Library generation was performed with the immunoSEQ multiplex PCR assay. A mixture of 60 forward primers for TCR Vbeta segments and 13 reverse primers for TCR Jbeta segments was used in the multiplex PCR. The CDR3 region of rearranged TCR beta genes was amplified from genomic DNA by a multiplex PCR assay. The amplified TCR beta libraries were sequenced on the Illumina HiSeq System as 87-base-pair reads. As for how the authors treated the data: In a later analysis, some 80 million unique TCR beta chains were counted across the 500 to 850 repertoires, and approximately 9.9 million of these chains were shared by at least two donors. Raw reads were error-corrected and collapsed into unique sequences by a nearest-neighbor algorithm in which closely related sequences were merged to remove PCR and sequencing errors. To assign V, D and J gene segments, CDR3 sequences were aligned to IMGT reference sequences. For a sequence to be retained, a match of at least six nucleotides was required to both a V gene segment and a J gene segment. Rearrangements were classified as productive when the CDR3 lacked stop codons and remained in frame with V and J, and all other rearrangements were classified as non-productive. CDR3 was defined by IMGT convention, running from the second conserved V-encoded cysteine to the conserved J-encoded phenylalanine. The earlier analysis of about 610 of the donors excluded sequences that lacked an unambiguous match to a single V gene segment. In an earlier analysis of roughly 600 of the donors, a V segment was called functional when productive rearrangements were above 56.7%, and segregating when the standard deviation between donors exceeded 5%. A statistical classification framework was built to diagnose cytomegalovirus status from the catalog of TCR beta chain sequences. In a later analysis, V and J genes were assigned by comparing TCR nucleotide sequences against IMGT/GENE-DB human TR gene sequences. The TCRdist pipeline was used in a later analysis to assign CDR3 sequences and most-parsimonious VDJ recombination scenarios. In a later analysis, each TCR beta chain was defined by its CDR3 amino acid sequence together with its V-gene family, and reads without a unique V-gene family were excluded. As a way to deal with suspected cross-contamination and a sequencing artifact, a later analysis dropped roughly 620 nucleotide sequences that were highly shared and had low generation probability. In a later analysis, a clonal expansion index for each public chain was calculated from normalized within-repertoire ranks of inferred template counts. A later analysis computed generation probabilities with a VDJ recombination model fitted to out-of-frame rearrangements, and checked the results against IGoR. A later analysis scored TCR-TCR, TCR-HLA and TCR-CMV co-occurrence with hypergeometric tests, applying a repertoire-size bias correction to TCR pairs. A later analysis estimated false discovery rates by permuting HLA or CMV assignments 20 times. A later analysis grouped co-occurring TCRs with DBSCAN, adding TCRdist sequence similarity when clustering within HLA-allele-positive subsets. Co-occurrence clustering excluded repertoires with fewer than 30,000 or more than 120,000 public chains, plus five with anomalous nucleotide sharing. TCRdb limited this immuneACCESS table to in-frame rearrangements with V and J called. A share of clones is missing; checked studies link under half to unresolved V genes, and the rest is unexplained. V, J and clone size are taken as reported in that table, and D and trimming were inferred from the DNA itself. The sample yields approximately 69,000 clones; roughly 76% were counted once. Roughly 3% of the sample is taken by the ten largest.

This clone was detected a few times. The clone's antigen remains unknown. No base quality information exists; no much larger clone differs at one position. This CDR3 is also generated by other DNA sequences in the sample. Study-level results and caveats: Most TCR sequences were observed very rarely across donors, whereas some public TCRs were present in many individuals. This cohort had only TCR beta chains sequenced, and the lack of alpha or paired-chain data limited which features could be detected. The presence/absence analyses assumed that sequencing depth was roughly uniform across donors, and that assumption may not be true. A further reported finding was that TCR beta sequences accurately predicted the HLA-A and HLA-B alleles for most subjects in the first cohort. Because HLA typing was unavailable for some donors at each locus, only the typed subset was used in association tests. Most CMV-associated TCR beta chains appeared to be HLA-restricted in a later analysis, and the HLA associations seemed to be driven largely by CMV exposure. The study gave a list of 150 to 200 TCR beta chains associated with cytomegalovirus. At a false discovery rate of 0.05, a later analysis linked about 17,000 TCR beta sequences to specific HLA alleles. A later genetic analysis reported fewer N-insertions in productive TCRs among donors in an Asian-associated ancestry cluster than the roughly 690-donor mean. In a later genetic analysis, a missense DCLRE1C variant was associated with V-gene and J-gene trimming of TCR beta chains, and the association was replicated in an independent cohort. According to a later analysis, parvovirus B19, influenza, CMV and Epstein-Barr virus appeared linked to several top co-occurrence clusters. In an earlier analysis of several hundred of the donors, most TCR beta V segments were observed in productive rearrangements about 87% or about 30% of the time, broadly matching IMGT annotations. In both the original and validation cohorts, the classifier was reported to diagnose cytomegalovirus status with high specificity and sensitivity. In vitro tests confirmed that a few of the cytomegalovirus-associated TCR beta chains recognize cytomegalovirus antigens. The earlier analysis of nearly 600 of the donors excluded 15 to 20 rarely observed V segments, including chromosome 9 orphons, because counts were too low. In a later analysis, TCR association rates were found to vary across HLA loci, with the most associated TCRs seen for DRB1 alleles and the fewest for HLA-C alleles. It was suggested by the authors that the approach could potentially be generalized to other disease states and immunological phenotypes. Correlated functional status among segregating V segments might be attributable to linkage disequilibrium, but an unknown experimental factor could not be ruled out. A cluster of highly shared sequence variants was judged likely to represent a technical artifact of the sequencing pipeline. A later analysis found that HLA-associated TCR beta chains were more clonally expanded and had lower generation probabilities than equally common non-associated chains. For the cohort, immune exposure information was limited to CMV serostatus. Strong co-occurrence of HLA alleles, especially DR and DQ, made assigning TCR associations to individual alleles difficult.

The specimen sequenced was PBMCs. This sequence originates from a man between 18 and 29 years old in good health and CMV-seronegative.

This receptor carries the CDR3 CASSQDGTDTQYF. The nucleotides read TGCGCCAGCAGCCAAGACGGTACAGATACGCAGTATTTT. The chain joins TRBV4-3 to TRBJ2-3; confidence is insufficient to name the D gene. Its CDR3 holds 13 amino acids, cysteine through phenylalanine. Of all the DNA, just the CDR3 is kept, 39 bases in frame from base 1. CDR1 and CDR2, looked up from the germline V gene, are LGHNA and YSLEER. Deletion took 0 bases off V and 3 bases off J, with a span of 4 bases between the germline ends.